This T cell receptor (beta chain) was documented in a study of regulatory T cells in long-lasting Graves disease. The study's findings and limits: Patients with persistent disease showed a bias toward TRBV28, TRBJ1-2 and TRBJ2-5. Whereas 966 public clonotypes were shared by new patients, persistent patients shared more, at a few thousand.

This CDR3 region has 14 residues. The V gene lost 4 bases and the J gene lost 5 bases, with 11 bases spanning the gap. CDR1 is LNHDA and CDR2 is SQIVND in the germline V gene (reference sequence). Libraries of TCR beta came from iRepertoire HTBI primers plus Arm-PCR of CDR3 regions. TCRdb reprocessed the multiplex PCR reads with MiXCR, giving one entry per CDR3 protein. The data hold roughly 470,000 distinct CDR3 sequences, with less than 25% observed a single time. Indicated time point: persistent/refractory GD, antithyroid drugs over 5 years with positive TRAb. The TCR library used RNA extracted from PBMCs. Comment on this clonotype: Its antigen is currently unknown.

This chain uses TRBV19 with TRBJ2-2; D unclear. The receptor was isolated from a female donor with Graves disease. Sequencing used peripheral blood mononuclear cells (PBMCs), obtained when the disease was refractory, from a patient treated with antithyroid drugs. CDR3 residues: CASSRSKLTGELFF. For the CDR3, the DNA is TGTGCCAGTAGTAGATCAAAGTTGACCGGGGAGCTGTTTTTT.